The 25 T cell receptor beta chains reported below all come from one sample, sequenced in a study of blood T cell repertoires in COVID-19. Assay used: immunoSEQ multiplex PCR; TCRdb lists only in-frame clones, some missing. This table holds approximately 440,000 clones, 80% to 95% found once. Sample: PBMCs or T cells enriched from blood (not recorded which). The receptors here all came from a man aged 18 to 35 who had recovered from COVID-19.

The chain combines TRBV6-5 with TRBJ2-7; D is possibly TRBD2 (6 bases). This CDR3 contains 13 residues. The germline CDR1 and CDR2 sequences are MNHEY and SVGAGI. Trimming took 4 bases from V and 2 from J, leaving 9 bases between them. The CDR3 region has the DNA TGTGCCAGCAGTTCTAGCGTGACCTACGAGCAGTACTTC. Encoded protein: CASSSSVTYEQYF.

V gene TRBV14 combines with J gene TRBJ1-1; perhaps TRBD1 as D (6 bases). V lost 1 base to trimming and J lost 3 bases, with 15 bases between them. Germline loops: CDR1 SGHDN, CDR2 FVKESK. This CDR3 has 16 amino acids. The CDR3 sequence is CASSQAGGGEDTEAFF. CDR3 in DNA: TGTGCCAGCAGCCAAGCGGGGGGCGGGGAGGACACTGAAGCTTTCTTT.

The chain recombines TRBV19 with TRBJ1-3; perhaps TRBD1 as D (6 bases). Germline V CDR1 and CDR2: LNHDA, SQIVND (reference sequence). Trimming removed 3 bases from V and 0 bases from J, with 9 bases in between. This CDR3 region has 15 residues. The CDR3 sequence is CASSIGQSSGNTIYF. CDR3 nucleotide sequence: TGTGCCAGTAGTATCGGACAGAGCTCTGGAAACACCATATATTTT.

This sequence joins TRBV9 and TRBJ2-3; 9 nucleotides align to TRBD2. Germline V lookup: CDR1 SGDLS, CDR2 YYNGEE. This CDR3 is 16 amino acids long. The ends lost 0 bases at V and 9 bases at J; junction bases unmatched: 11. CDR3 sequence (DNA): TGTGCCAGCAGCGTAGAAGGTAGCGGGAGTACAGGGACGCAGTATTTT. Amino acid sequence: CASSVEGSGSTGTQYF.

CDR3 bases: TGTGCCAGCAGCAAATTGCGGGACGGTTCCTACAATGAGCAGTTCTTC. Amino acids: CASSKLRDGSYNEQFF. The V call is TRBV21-1, the J call TRBJ2-1; the table assigns TRBD2, which was not confirmed against the DNA. TRBV21-1 is assigned pseudogene status. This CDR3 region has 16 residues.

This clone is a singleton in its sample. This chain links TRBV6-5 with TRBJ1-3, with a possible D match to TRBD1 (5 bases). The germline V gene encodes CDR1 MNHEY and CDR2 SVGAGI. The CDR3 covers 16 residues. V lost 1 base and J lost 0, with 10 bases in between. CDR3 nucleotide sequence: TGTGCCAGCAGTTACTATGGGGCTACCTCTGGAAACACCATATATTTT. Residues: CASSYYGATSGNTIYF.

The chain joins TRBV6-5 to TRBJ2-7, with 9 bases lining up with TRBD2. The CDR3 has 13 amino acids. The trim removed 8 bases at V and 5 bases at J, leaving 7 bases unmatched. CDR1 is MNHEY and CDR2 is SVGAGI in the germline V gene. CDR3 nucleotide sequence: TGTGCCAGCCGCTCTAGCGGGACCCACGAGCAGTACTTC. Its translation is CASRSSGTHEQYF.

The CDR3 nucleotides are TGTGCCAGCAGCGTTCGACCAGACTTTTTCGACTATGGCTACACCTTC. Encoded protein: CASSVRPDFFDYGYTF. This chain joins TRBV9 and TRBJ1-2; no clear D gene. The germline V and J ends were trimmed by 2 bases and 3 bases, with 17 bases remaining between them. The CDR3 length is 16 residues. Germline V gene data show CDR1 as SGDLS and CDR2 as YYNGEE.

This sequence joins TRBV9 and TRBJ1-6; the D is unclear. Trimming removed 1 base at V and 1 base at J, with 12 bases between. Germline V gene sequence: CDR1 SGDLS, CDR2 YYNGEE. CDR3 size: 17 residues. The CDR3 coding sequence is TGTGCCAGCAGCGTATCGGGTGTCGGTTCCTATAATTCACCCCTCCACTTT. It specifies CASSVSGVGSYNSPLHF.

The chain has TRBV2 and TRBJ1-1; the match to TRBD1 covers 7 bases. There are 13 residues in the CDR3. Germline V lookup: CDR1 SNHLY, CDR2 FYNNEI. With 7 bases clipped from V and 9 bases from J, the junction kept 11 bases outside the gene matches. Here the CDR3 DNA reads TGTGCCAGCACCCCCCTTCGGGACAGCCAAGCTTTCTTT. Its protein product is CASTPLRDSQAFF.

V and J are TRBV3-1 (or the pseudogene TRBV3-2) and TRBJ2-2, with 8 positions matching TRBD1. V lost 1 base and J lost 7; bases outside the gene matches: 8. Germline CDR1 and CDR2: LGHDT and YNNKEL (reference sequence). There are 16 residues in the CDR3. The chain's CDR3 is CASSQGRQGIYGELFF. The CDR3 coding sequence is TGTGCCAGCAGCCAAGGCCGACAGGGGATTTACGGGGAGCTGTTTTTT.

The V gene is TRBV28, the J gene TRBJ1-1; possibly TRBD1 for D (6 bases). Germline CDR1 is MDHEN and CDR2 is SYDVKM. Trimming removed 6 bases at V and 2 bases at J, with 13 bases between. The CDR3 consists of 14 residues. CDR3 protein: CASRYQDRNTEAFF. The CDR3 region has the DNA TGTGCCAGCAGGTATCAGGACAGAAACACTGAAGCTTTCTTT.

V and J are TRBV5-8 and TRBJ2-7; TRBD1 agrees at 9 bases. This CDR3 is built from 17 residues. The germline gives CDR1 SGHTS, CDR2 YDEGEE. Germline trimming cut 4 bases from V and 2 bases from J; bases unmatched to any gene: 13. The CDR3 region is CASSPSPGQGLTYEQYF. In DNA, the CDR3 is TGTGCCAGCAGCCCCTCCCCCGGACAGGGGCTTACCTACGAGCAGTACTTC.

The J gene is TRBJ2-3, the V gene TRBV10-2, with D perhaps matching TRBD2 (5 bases). V gave up 8 bases and J gave up 0 bases, with 15 bases separating them. This CDR3 spans 15 amino acids. CDR1 and CDR2 from the germline V gene are WSHSY and SAAADI. The chain's CDR3 is CASSLQAASTDTQYF. The CDR3 DNA reads as TGCGCCAGCTCACTCCAAGCGGCTAGCACAGATACGCAGTATTTT.

The chain has TRBV30 and TRBJ1-5; TRBD1 agrees at 8 bases. Losses at the gene ends were 4 bases for V and 6 bases for J; bases not matched to a gene: 5. Germline loops: CDR1 GTSNPN, CDR2 SVGIG (reference sequence). This CDR3 is built from 13 residues. The CDR3 is CAWTSGGSQPQHF. CDR3 DNA sequence: TGTGCCTGGACGTCAGGGGGCAGTCAGCCCCAGCATTTT.

The chain is built from TRBV7-9 and TRBJ1-1; possible D gene TRBD1, 5 bases. Trimming removed 3 bases at V and 6 bases at J, with 11 bases between. The CDR3 spans 13 residues. Germline CDR1 reads SEHNR; CDR2 reads FQNEAQ (reference sequence). This CDR3 is CASSLTEVAEAFF. The CDR3 DNA reads TGTGCCAGCAGCTTGACAGAGGTGGCTGAAGCTTTCTTT.

This clone was seen once. This chain uses TRBV28 with TRBJ1-1, with D maybe TRBD1 (5 bases). CDR3 length: 13 amino acids. Looked up from germline, CDR1 is MDHEN and CDR2 is SYDVKM. With 11 bases removed from V and 5 bases from J, the gap between germline ends came to 18 bases. CDR3 amino acids: CAVQAGGRTEAFF. Here the CDR3 DNA reads TGTGCCGTTCAAGCGGGGGGAAGGACTGAAGCTTTCTTT.

The V call is TRBV5-1, the J call TRBJ1-1, with D tentatively TRBD1 (5 bases). This CDR3 contains 14 residues. The V end was cut by 4 bases, the J end by 1 base, with 11 bases between. The germline V gene encodes CDR1 SGHRS and CDR2 YFSETQ. The CDR3 region is CASSGAGQNTEAFF. The CDR3 region has the DNA TGCGCCAGCAGCGGTGCCGGACAGAACACTGAAGCTTTCTTT.

The chain employs TRBV7-6 and TRBJ2-7; D is unresolved. This CDR3 is built from 14 residues. Looked up from germline, CDR1 is SGHVS and CDR2 is FNYEAQ. Trimming took 0 bases from V and 3 from J, leaving 9 bases between them. The CDR3 DNA reads TGTGCCAGCAGCTTAGCGCCCGGAGACTACGAGCAGTACTTC. Residues: CASSLAPGDYEQYF. The full variable domain, in which reference TRBV7-6 and TRBJ2-7 provide the parts outside the CDR3, is GAGVSQSPRYKVTKRGQDVALRCDPISGHVSLYWYRQALGQGPEFLTYFNYEAQQDKSGLPNDRFSAERPEGSISTLTIQRTEQRDSAMYRCASSLAPGDYEQYFGPGTRLTVT.

J is TRBJ2-5 and V is TRBV27, with a tentative D call TRBD2 (7 bases). In germline, CDR1 is MNHEY, CDR2 SMNVEV (reference sequence). Trimming left V 2 bases short and J 5 bases short, with 15 bases between. There are 15 residues in the CDR3. Here the CDR3 reads CASSLRWGGGETQYF. CDR3 DNA: TGTGCCAGCAGTTTAAGGTGGGGGGGCGGTGAGACCCAGTACTTC.

The chain has TRBV28 and TRBJ1-6; D may be TRBD1 (5 bases). Per the germline V gene, CDR1 is MDHEN and CDR2 is SYDVKM. This CDR3 is built from 12 residues. Trimming took off 8 bases at V and 11 bases at J, with 13 bases between the two ends. CDR3 nucleotides: TGTGCCAGCGGAGTACAGGTTCCACCCCTCCACTTT. Protein product: CASGVQVPPLHF.

CDR3 residues: CASRDLAVLNEQFF. Here the CDR3 DNA reads TGTGCCAGCAGGGACCTAGCGGTGTTAAATGAGCAGTTCTTC. The chain employs TRBV28 and TRBJ2-1; 7 bases match TRBD2. Germline V gene lookup returns CDR1 MDHEN and CDR2 SYDVKM. Unmatched junction bases numbered 9, after V lost 6 bases and J lost 7 bases. CDR3 length equals 14 residues.

The chain joins TRBV3-1 (or the pseudogene TRBV3-2) to TRBJ1-1; D is perhaps TRBD1 (6 bases). V dropped 4 bases and J dropped 5 bases, with 14 bases sitting between them. Germline V gene data show CDR1 as LGHDT and CDR2 as YNNKEL (reference sequence). CDR3 length: 14 amino acids. This CDR3 reads CASSLIRGRTEAFF. The CDR3 DNA reads as TGTGCCAGCAGCCTCATCAGGGGAAGAACTGAAGCTTTCTTT.

Regarding this clone: Other DNA sequences within the sample encode an identical CDR3. The V and J genes are TRBV5-1 and TRBJ1-5; no firm D call. Trimming took 0 bases from V and 3 from J, leaving 7 bases between them. CDR1 and CDR2 from the germline V gene are SGHRS and YFSETQ. The CDR3 is 14 amino acids. CDR3 bases: TGCGCCAGCAGCTTGGGCGGCCCCAATCAGCCCCAGCATTTT. This translates into CASSLGGPNQPQHF.

The rearrangement links TRBV6-5 to TRBJ2-7; tentative D call: TRBD2 (6 bases). V was pared by 7 bases and J by 4 bases, with 14 bases between. The V gene's germline CDR1 is MNHEY and CDR2 SVGAGI. The CDR3 length is 13 residues. CDR3 loop: CASNPGEWYEQYF. CDR3 DNA sequence: TGTGCCAGCAATCCGGGAGAGTGGTACGAGCAGTACTTC.